This T cell receptor beta chain is drawn from a study of blood T cell repertoires in COVID-19. From germline, CDR1 is MDHEN and CDR2 SYDVKM. The CDR3 consists of 13 residues. V lost 5 bases, J lost 2 bases, and 1 base stayed unmatched. TCRdb's table, derived via immunoSEQ multiplex PCR, lists solely in-frame clones and lacks some. The profile shows over 100,000 clones, roughly 86% of them singletons. This TCR derives from a woman in her seventies with COVID-19, enrolled during active disease. This chain connects TRBV28 to TRBJ2-7; 9 bases agree with TRBD2. Material: peripheral blood. CDR3 DNA sequence: TGTGCCAGCAGTCGCGGGGGGGCCTACGAGCAGTACTTC. It is translated as CASSRGGAYEQYF.